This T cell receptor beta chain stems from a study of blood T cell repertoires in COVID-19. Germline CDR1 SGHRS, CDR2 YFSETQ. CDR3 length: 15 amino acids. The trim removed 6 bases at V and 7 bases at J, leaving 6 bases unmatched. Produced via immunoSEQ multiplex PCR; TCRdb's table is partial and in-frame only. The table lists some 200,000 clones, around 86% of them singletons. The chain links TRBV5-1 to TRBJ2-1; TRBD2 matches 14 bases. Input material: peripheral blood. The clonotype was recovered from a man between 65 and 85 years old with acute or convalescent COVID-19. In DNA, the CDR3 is TGCGCCAGCACCATTAGACTAGCGGGAGGGAATGAGCAGTTCTTC. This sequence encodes CASTIRLAGGNEQFF.